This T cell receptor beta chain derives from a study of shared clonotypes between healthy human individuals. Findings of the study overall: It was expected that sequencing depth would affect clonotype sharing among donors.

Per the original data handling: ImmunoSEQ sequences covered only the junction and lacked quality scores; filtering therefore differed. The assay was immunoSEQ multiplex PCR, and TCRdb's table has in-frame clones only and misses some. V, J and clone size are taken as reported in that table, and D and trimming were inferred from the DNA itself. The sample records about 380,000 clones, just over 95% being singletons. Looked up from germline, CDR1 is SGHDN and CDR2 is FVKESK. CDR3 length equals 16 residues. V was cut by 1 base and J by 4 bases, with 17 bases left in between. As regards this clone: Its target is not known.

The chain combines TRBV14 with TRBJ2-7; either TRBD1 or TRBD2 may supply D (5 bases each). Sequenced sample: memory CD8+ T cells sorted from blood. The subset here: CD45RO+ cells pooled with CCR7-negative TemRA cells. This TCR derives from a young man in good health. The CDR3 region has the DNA TGTGCCAGCAGCCAAGTCGGGGCGGGTCAGATGTACGAGCAGTACTTC. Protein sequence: CASSQVGAGQMYEQYF. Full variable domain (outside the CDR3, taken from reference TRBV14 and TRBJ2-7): EAGVTQFPSHSVIEKGQTVTLRCDPISGHDNLYWYRRVMGKEIKFLLHFVKESKQDESGMPNNRFLAERTGGTYSTLKVQPAELEDSGVYFCASSQVGAGQMYEQYFGPGTRLTVT.